The 30 T cell receptor beta chains presented below share a single source sample, sequenced in a study of CD8+ T cells in alopecia areata. RNA, once extracted, was reverse transcribed into cDNA for use as the sequencing template. Only in-frame clones appear in the TCRdb table, and some are missing; sequencing was by immunoSEQ multiplex PCR. Listed for the sample are 200,000 to 300,000 clones, none seen a single time. Sorting of pooled cutaneous lymph node cells was based on CD4, CD8alpha, NKG2D, NKG2ACE and other markers. Sequencing was carried out using CD4+ T cells sorted from a lymph node. The receptors were gathered from a C3H/HeJ mouse with alopecia areata. These mice share the MHC haplotype H2-k.

This clone was seen a few times. The gene names here belong to mouse. The read falls 4 residues short of the CDR3 end, and the missing part is taken from the germline J gene. The rearrangement joins TRBV19 to TRBJ2-4; 7 nucleotides line up with TRBD1. Losses at the gene ends were 4 bases for V and 2 bases for J; bases not matched to a gene: 4. Germline CDR1 is FNHDT and CDR2 is SITEND (reference sequence). The CDR3 runs to 14 residues. This CDR3 reads CASSPTGDQNTLYF. CDR3 DNA, as far as it was read: TGTGCCAGCAGTCCTACAGGGGATCAAAAC.

To note about this clone: All gene names here are mouse names. The CDR3 extends 4 residues past the end of the read, so its final part is completed from the germline J gene. The chain has TRBV5 and TRBJ2-1, with TRBD1 as a possible D gene (5 bases). The CDR3 runs 14 residues. CDR1 and CDR2 (germline): LGHNA, YNLKQL (reference sequence). Deletions cut 1 base from V and 2 bases from J, with 6 bases between. The sequenced part of the CDR3 DNA is TGTGCCAGCAGCCAAGCCAGGGACTATGCT. Translation: CASSQARDYA. The CDR3 in its entirety is CASSQARDYAEQFF.

This clone has a handful of counts. Mouse names are used for the genes. Coverage ceases 4 residues before the CDR3 finishes, and the germline J gene fills in the end. The genes are TRBV5 and TRBJ2-5, with 7 bases fitting TRBD2. V lost 0 bases, J lost 0 bases, and 3 bases stayed unmatched. The CDR3 loop spans 16 amino acids. Germline assignment: CDR1 LGHNA and CDR2 YNLKQL (reference sequence). Incomplete CDR3 DNA: TGTGCCAGCAGCCAAGATGGGGGGAGTAACCAAGAC. Translated: CASSQDGGSNQD. The full-length CDR3 reads as CASSQDGGSNQDTQYF.

This clone was seen only a few times. The genes are named according to mouse. The CDR3 end lies 4 residues beyond the end of the read and is filled in from the germline J gene. The sample contains more than one DNA sequence encoding this CDR3. V usage is TRBV13-1 and J usage is TRBJ1-1; possibly TRBD1 for D (6 bases). This CDR3 region has 13 residues. Germline values: CDR1 NSHNY, CDR2 SYGAGN. Partial CDR3 DNA: TGTGCCAGCAGTGATGCACAGGGTACA. This encodes CASSDAQGT. The entire CDR3 sequence reads CASSDAQGTEVFF.

This clone showed up just a few times. The gene names given are mouse names. The read stops 4 residues short of the end of the CDR3; the missing end is completed from the germline J gene. The chain uses TRBV19 and TRBJ1-1; the D gene is possibly TRBD1 (5 bases). Germline V gene data show CDR1 as FNHDT and CDR2 as SITEND (reference sequence). The CDR3 contains 15 residues. V dropped 4 bases and J dropped 0 bases, with 13 bases sitting between them. The sequenced part of the CDR3 DNA is TGTGCCAGCAGTCCCCAGCAGGGTGCAAACACA. Its translation is CASSPQQGANT. The whole CDR3 reads CASSPQQGANTEVFF.

This clone was detected only a few times. Gene names follow the mouse nomenclature. With the read ending 4 residues before the CDR3 end, the germline J gene is used to fill in that end. V and J are TRBV31 and TRBJ2-1, with TRBD2 identical over 9 bases. The CDR3 runs 16 residues. Germline CDR1 is GKSSPN and CDR2 is SITVG. Trimming at V came to 3 bases and at J to 0 bases, leaving 6 bases not matched to a gene. Partial CDR3 DNA: TGTGCCTGGAGCCAACGACTGGGGGATAACTATGCT. The encoded protein is CAWSQRLGDNYA. The whole CDR3 protein reads CAWSQRLGDNYAEQFF.

Concerning this clone: Mouse names are used for the genes. From the germline J gene comes the end of the CDR3, since the read stops 4 residues before it. Other DNA sequences in the same sample also yield this CDR3. This chain uses TRBV13-2 with TRBJ2-2; TRBD1 aligns across 10 bases. With 0 bases clipped from V and 4 bases from J, the junction kept 0 bases outside the gene matches. The CDR3 sequence is 15 residues long. CDR1 is NNHNN, CDR2 SYGAGS, per germline (reference sequence). The sequenced CDR3 bases are TGTGCCAGCGGTGATGGGACAGGGGGCACCGGG. Residues: CASGDGTGGTG. In full, the CDR3 is CASGDGTGGTGQLYF.

This clone was seen repeatedly, ten times or more. Gene and germline names: mouse. The read ends 4 residues shy of where the CDR3 ends; the end is completed using the germline J gene. Other DNA sequences of this sample code for an identical CDR3. The rearrangement uses TRBV19 and TRBJ1-2; the match to TRBD1 covers 10 bases. This CDR3 comprises 14 residues. Germline assignment: CDR1 FNHDT and CDR2 SITEND (reference sequence). V dropped 2 bases and J dropped 2; count of bases not matched to a gene: 0. The covered CDR3 bases are TGTGCCAGCAGTATGGGACAGGGGAACTCC. It translates to CASSMGQGNS. The CDR3 reads in full as CASSMGQGNSDYTF.

For this clone: Gene names follow the mouse nomenclature. The CDR3 end is not reached by the read, which stops 4 residues before it; the germline J gene fills it in. The chain recombines TRBV13-1 with TRBJ2-3, with 8 bases matching TRBD2. The junction had 6 bases not matched to a gene; V was cut back by 2 bases and J by 1 base. The CDR3 has 16 residues. Germline CDR1 and CDR2: NSHNY and SYGAGN. CDR3 DNA (partial): TGTGCCAGCAGTGACTACACTGGGGGCCGTGCAGAA. Its protein is CASSDYTGGRAE. In full, the CDR3 reads CASSDYTGGRAETLYF.

This clone was recorded a few times. Gene names refer to mouse genes. The CDR3 end is not reached by the read, which stops 4 residues before it; the germline J gene fills it in. This chain connects TRBV5 to TRBJ2-3; D is ambiguous. Germline-derived CDR1 and CDR2 are LGHNA and YNLKQL (reference sequence). CDR3 length: 14 residues. The V gene lost 2 bases and the J gene lost 0 bases, with 6 bases spanning the gap. The covered CDR3 bases are TGTGCCAGCAGCCAACTGGATAGTGCAGAA. Translated, it gives CASSQLDSAE. The full CDR3 reads CASSQLDSAETLYF.

Details on this clone: The genes and germline here are from mouse. The CDR3 end lies 3 residues beyond the end of the read and is filled in from the germline J gene. The chain couples TRBV13-3 to TRBJ1-6; 7 nucleotides align to TRBD1. TRBJ1-6 is filed as an ORF, its function uncertain. Losses at the gene ends were 3 bases for V and 7 bases for J; bases not matched to a gene: 1. CDR1 and CDR2 from the germline V gene are NNHDY and SYVADS. CDR3 length: 13 amino acids. The CDR3 bases that were read are TGTGCCAGCAGTGCCAGGGGGAATTCGCCC. Translating it yields CASSARGNSP. The whole CDR3 protein is CASSARGNSPLYF.

In regard to this clone: Germline and genes: mouse. The read ends 4 residues before the CDR3 terminus; that terminus is restored from the germline J gene. V gene TRBV13-1 combines with J gene TRBJ2-3, with 9 bases fitting TRBD2. Germline CDR1 reads NSHNY; CDR2 reads SYGAGN. The CDR3 contains 16 residues. V dropped 0 bases and J dropped 1; count of bases not matched to a gene: 3. The CDR3 DNA, read in part, is TGTGCCAGCAGTGATGACTGGGGGGTCGGTGCAGAA. It yields the protein CASSDDWGVGAE. The entire CDR3 sequence reads CASSDDWGVGAETLYF.

This clone was observed a handful of times. Genes here carry mouse names. The read comes to an end 4 residues before the CDR3 does, leaving the germline J gene to fill in the end. This chain joins TRBV5 and TRBJ1-2, with D unresolved. CDR1 is LGHNA and CDR2 is YNLKQL in the germline V gene (reference sequence). Trimming took 4 bases from V and 1 from J, leaving 7 bases between them. This CDR3 spans 13 amino acids. Incomplete CDR3 DNA: TGTGCCAGCAGCCCCCACATAAACTCC. This codes for CASSPHINS. The CDR3 reads in full as CASSPHINSDYTF.

Turning to this clone: Gene names are mouse gene names. The missing CDR3 end, 4 residues past where the read stops, is filled in from the germline J gene. The chain joins TRBV31 to TRBJ1-2; D gene uncertain. CDR1 is GKSSPN, CDR2 SITVG, per germline. The CDR3 is 13 amino acids. V was pared by 3 bases and J by 0 bases, with 8 bases between. The CDR3 bases that were read are TGTGCCTGGAGGGTACAAACAAACTCC. Its translation: CAWRVQTNS. The entire CDR3 protein is CAWRVQTNSDYTF.

In regard to this clone: Gene names are the mouse ones. The CDR3 extends 4 residues past the end of the read, so its final part is completed from the germline J gene. Other DNA sequences in the same sample also yield this CDR3. The V call is TRBV13-1, the J call TRBJ2-1, with TRBD1 matching over 9 bases. The CDR3 loop spans 15 amino acids. V dropped 0 bases and J dropped 2; count of bases not matched to a gene: 0. Germline assignment: CDR1 NSHNY and CDR2 SYGAGN. The CDR3 protein is CASSDGTGDYAEQFF. The sequenced part of the CDR3 DNA is TGTGCCAGCAGTGATGGGACAGGGGACTATGCT.

This clone was detected a few times. Germline and genes: mouse. Partial CDR3 DNA: TGTGCCAGCAGCTCCCAGGGGGCTTCCCAAGAC. Translating it yields CASSSQGASQD. The whole CDR3 sequence is CASSSQGASQDTQYF. The V gene is TRBV13-1, the J gene TRBJ2-5; 8 bases are shared with TRBD1. The sequence runs out 4 residues before the end of the CDR3; the remainder is reconstructed from the germline J gene. V was clipped by 5 bases and J by 2 bases; unmatched bases: 7. This CDR3 region has 15 residues. Germline CDR1 reads NSHNY; CDR2 reads SYGAGN.

In the case of this clone: Each gene name is a mouse one. Coverage ceases 4 residues before the CDR3 finishes, and the germline J gene fills in the end. This CDR3 is also generated by other DNA sequences in the sample. The chain combines TRBV19 with TRBJ2-7, with D maybe TRBD2 (6 bases). CDR1 and CDR2 (germline): FNHDT, SITEND (reference sequence). This CDR3 contains 14 residues. Trimming pared 1 base from V and 0 bases from J, leaving 8 bases between. The CDR3 loop is CASSITGGSYEQYF. CDR3 DNA, as far as it was read: TGTGCCAGCAGTATAACGGGGGGCTCCTAT.

This clone appeared a few times. Mouse germline and gene names are used. The CDR3 end is not reached by the read, which stops 4 residues before it; the germline J gene fills it in. Other DNA sequences in this specimen translate into the identical CDR3. V is TRBV13-1 and J is TRBJ2-5, with 10 nucleotides matching TRBD2. The CDR3 consists of 14 residues. Germline V gene lookup returns CDR1 NSHNY and CDR2 SYGAGN. CDR3 DNA (partial): TGTGCCAGCAGTAGACTGGGGGGCGAGGAC. Amino acid sequence: CASSRLGGED. The whole CDR3 sequence is CASSRLGGEDTQYF.

A remark on this clone: Gene names denote mouse genes. The read stops 4 residues short of the end of the CDR3; the missing end is completed from the germline J gene. At the DNA level, this CDR3 is encoded by other sequences in the same sample as well. The chain joins TRBV1 to TRBJ2-5; 9 positions agree with TRBD2. The CDR3 is 15 residues long. Germline V CDR1 and CDR2: NSQYPW, LRSPGD (reference sequence). After removal of 0 bases from V and 3 bases from J, the junction contained 1 base not matched to a gene. CDR3 bases read: TGCACCTGCAGTGCAGACTGGGGGGGTCAAGAC. It encodes CTCSADWGGQD. In full, the CDR3 is CTCSADWGGQDTQYF.

This clone was observed a handful of times. Genes here carry mouse names. The read stops 4 residues short of the end of the CDR3; the missing end is completed from the germline J gene. The rearrangement links TRBV13-1 to TRBJ2-3, with 8 bases lining up with TRBD1. J lost 1 base, V lost 4 bases, and 5 bases had no gene match. This CDR3 spans 15 amino acids. CDR1 and CDR2 from the germline V gene are NSHNY and SYGAGN. CDR3 DNA (partial): TGTGCCAGCAGTCGACAGGGGAGGGGTGCAGAA. Protein: CASSRQGRGAE. The full CDR3 reads CASSRQGRGAETLYF.

In regard to this clone: Mouse gene names and germline throughout. The sequenced CDR3 bases are TGTGCTAGTCGGACTGGGGGGGATAACTATGCT. The encoded protein is CASRTGGDNYA. The complete CDR3 sequence is CASRTGGDNYAEQFF. The chain recombines TRBV17 with TRBJ2-1; 12 positions match TRBD2. The missing CDR3 end, 4 residues past where the read stops, is filled in from the germline J gene. There are 15 residues in the CDR3. The J segment lost 0 bases and the V segment lost 9 bases, leaving 3 bases of the junction unmatched. Germline V gene data show CDR1 as MNHDT and CDR2 as YYDKIL.

This clone has a handful of counts. The gene symbols are mouse symbols. The CDR3 bases that were read are TGCACCTGCAGTGCCCAACAGGGGAACTCC. It codes for CTCSAQQGNS. The full CDR3 sequence reads CTCSAQQGNSDYTF. This sequence joins TRBV1 and TRBJ1-2; 7 bases align to TRBD1. The read is 4 residues too short to cover the CDR3 end, so that end is filled in from the germline J gene. The CDR3 totals 14 residues. Germline values: CDR1 NSQYPW, CDR2 LRSPGD (reference sequence). Trimming took 3 bases from V and 2 from J; bases not matched to a gene: 3.

This clone was seen only a few times. The gene symbols are mouse symbols. The read halts 4 residues ahead of the CDR3 end, with the missing end drawn from the germline J gene. This chain links TRBV5 with TRBJ2-2; 10 positions agree with TRBD2. J lost 1 base, V lost 4 bases, and 6 bases had no gene match. Looked up from germline, CDR1 is LGHNA and CDR2 is YNLKQL (reference sequence). The CDR3 is made up of 17 amino acids. The sequenced part of the CDR3 DNA is TGTGCCAGCAGCCCCCTGACTGGGGGGCGAAACACCGGG. Translated, it gives CASSPLTGGRNTG. The CDR3 reads in full as CASSPLTGGRNTGQLYF.

This clone came up a few times. These gene names are mouse names. The CDR3 extends 4 residues past the end of the read, so its final part is completed from the germline J gene. V is TRBV1 and J is TRBJ1-2, with 7 positions matching TRBD1. This CDR3 has 14 residues. Germline V gives CDR1 NSQYPW, CDR2 LRSPGD (reference sequence). The CDR3 sequence: CTCSADHRGPDYTF. The DNA read from the CDR3 is TGCACCTGCAGTGCAGATCACAGGGGCCCC.

With respect to this clone: Gene labels here are mouse ones. From the germline J gene comes the end of the CDR3, since the read stops 4 residues before it. The V and J genes are TRBV5 and TRBJ2-4; TRBD2 matches at 8 bases. The CDR3 spans 16 residues. V was pared by 0 bases and J by 3 bases, with 5 bases of the junction left unmatched. Germline CDR1 reads LGHNA; CDR2 reads YNLKQL (reference sequence). This CDR3 is CASSQESGGWQNTLYF. CDR3 DNA, as far as it was read: TGTGCCAGCAGCCAAGAATCTGGGGGGTGGCAAAAC.

As regards this clone: The genes are named according to mouse. The CDR3 end lies 4 residues beyond the end of the read and is filled in from the germline J gene. The same CDR3 is also encoded by other DNA sequences in this sample. The chain employs TRBV1 and TRBJ2-1; the D gene could be TRBD1 or TRBD2 (5 bases each). The CDR3 is made up of 14 amino acids. Trimming stripped 1 base from V and 2 bases from J, with 6 bases between. CDR1 and CDR2 from the germline V gene are NSQYPW and LRSPGD (reference sequence). The CDR3 reads CTCSAGGHYAEQFF. The covered CDR3 bases are TGCACCTGCAGTGCAGGGGGCCACTATGCT. Based on the CDR3 plus reference TRBV1 and TRBJ2-1, the full variable domain is VTLLEQNPRWRLVPRGQAVNLRCILKNSQYPWMSWYQQDLQKQLQWLFTLRSPGDKEVKSLPGADYLATRVTDTELRLQVANMSQGRTLYCTCSAGGHYAEQFFGPGTRLTVL.

As concerns this clone: Gene and germline names: mouse. The DNA ends 4 residues before the CDR3 does, and the rest of the CDR3 is filled in from the germline J gene. The V gene is TRBV13-3, the J gene TRBJ2-1; 9 nucleotides line up with TRBD1. CDR1 and CDR2 from the germline V gene are NNHDY and SYVADS. The CDR3 totals 15 residues. With 0 bases clipped from V and 4 bases from J, the junction kept 2 bases outside the gene matches. CDR3 in amino acids: CASSDDDRGYAEQFF. CDR3 bases read: TGTGCCAGCAGTGATGACGACAGGGGGTATGCT.

A word on this clone: The listed genes are named as in mouse. Read sequence stops 4 residues before the CDR3 end, and the germline J gene provides the missing end. The chain has TRBV1 and TRBJ2-3, with 8 bases lining up with TRBD1. Trimming took 4 bases from V and 0 from J; bases not matched to a gene: 3. Germline-derived CDR1 and CDR2 are NSQYPW and LRSPGD (reference sequence). The CDR3 consists of 15 residues. The sequenced CDR3 bases are TGCACCTGCAGTGGGACAGGGCCTAGTGCAGAA. Amino acid sequence: CTCSGTGPSAE. Given in full, the CDR3 is CTCSGTGPSAETLYF.

Concerning this clone itself: Germline and genes here are mouse. Read sequence stops 4 residues before the CDR3 end, and the germline J gene provides the missing end. This rearrangement joins TRBV19 to TRBJ2-2; 10 bases are a match to TRBD2. This CDR3 is 16 amino acids long. The junction had 7 bases not matched to a gene; V was cut back by 5 bases and J by 3 bases. Germline CDR1 reads FNHDT; CDR2 reads SITEND (reference sequence). CDR3 sequence reads: CASSSRLGGYTGQLYF. Partial CDR3 DNA: TGTGCCAGCAGCTCAAGACTGGGGGGCTACACCGGG.

This clone was detected only a few times. Each gene name is a mouse one. The CDR3 goes on 4 residues after the read ends, and that part is filled in from the germline J gene. The V gene is TRBV5, the J gene TRBJ2-2, with 10 bases fitting TRBD2. CDR1 and CDR2 from the germline V gene are LGHNA and YNLKQL (reference sequence). The CDR3 covers 17 residues. J gave up 0 bases and V 2 bases, and 3 bases lay outside the gene matches. The CDR3 DNA, read in part, is TGTGCCAGCAGCCAATTAGGACTGGGGGCAAACACCGGG. Its protein product is CASSQLGLGANTG. The entire CDR3 protein is CASSQLGLGANTGQLYF.